Listed here are 20 T cell receptor beta chains from one sample, sequenced in a study of blood T cell repertoires in COVID-19. Sequencing was performed with immunoSEQ multiplex PCR; in TCRdb, only in-frame clones are kept and a portion is missing. The data contain some 200,000 clones, approximately 80% of them singletons. The source material was peripheral blood. The receptors stem from a woman over 75 with COVID-19, enrolled during active disease.

This clone showed up just a few times. The genes are TRBV6-5 and TRBJ2-7; 8 bases are shared with TRBD1. Germline CDR1 MNHEY, CDR2 SVGAGI. Unmatched junction bases numbered 9, after V lost 4 bases and J lost 7 bases. The CDR3 runs to 14 residues. CDR3 sequence reads: CASSSLDRVSEQYF. As DNA, the CDR3 is TGTGCCAGCAGTTCCTTGGACAGGGTGTCTGAGCAGTACTTC.

This clone was observed a few times. The chain recombines TRBV19 with TRBJ1-5; possibly TRBD1 for D (5 bases). This CDR3 comprises 14 residues. CDR1 is LNHDA, CDR2 SQIVND, per germline (reference sequence). The V end was cut by 6 bases, the J end by 1 base, with 10 bases between. The CDR3: CASRDKGSNQPQHF. In DNA, the CDR3 is TGTGCCAGTAGGGACAAGGGGAGCAATCAGCCCCAGCATTTT.

This clone was counted once. This chain connects TRBV28 to TRBJ2-2; possibly TRBD2 for D (7 bases). This CDR3 has 15 amino acids. V lost 6 bases and J 6 bases, leaving 17 bases between the germline ends. The germline CDR1 and CDR2 sequences are MDHEN and SYDVKM. The CDR3 DNA reads TGTGCCAGCAGAAGGGGGACGGGGGGCCCCGGGGAGCTGTTTTTT. This codes for CASRRGTGGPGELFF.

This rearrangement joins TRBV6-1 to TRBJ1-5, with D possibly being TRBD1 (5 bases). This CDR3 comprises 14 residues. Trimming pared 3 bases from V and 6 bases from J, leaving 12 bases between. The germline V gene encodes CDR1 MNHNS and CDR2 SASEGT. The CDR3 loop reads CASSDLGASQPQHF. The CDR3 DNA follows: TGTGCCAGCAGTGATTTAGGGGCGAGTCAGCCCCAGCATTTT.

This clone has just one count. The same CDR3 is also encoded by other DNA sequences in this sample. V is TRBV11-2 and J is TRBJ1-1, with 7 bases matching TRBD1. V lost 3 bases, J lost 1 base, and 2 bases stayed unmatched. Looked up from germline, CDR1 is SGHAT and CDR2 is FQNNGV. CDR3 length equals 14 residues. In DNA form, the CDR3 reads TGTGCCAGCAGCTTTCAGGGGGGGAACACTGAAGCTTTCTTT. This gives the protein CASSFQGGNTEAFF.

In this sample, this clone turned up a few times. The chain is built from TRBV12-3 or TRBV12-4 and TRBJ1-1; unclear D gene. This CDR3 contains 13 residues. V was clipped by 3 bases and J by 1 base, with 6 bases between them. The CDR3, as DNA: TGTGCCAGCAGTTTTAGCAGGAACACTGAAGCTTTCTTT. Its translation: CASSFSRNTEAFF.

The V call is TRBV6-6, the J call TRBJ1-1; D possibly corresponds to TRBD1 (6 bases). V lost 5 bases and J lost 2, with 9 bases in between. Germline CDR1 reads MNHNY; CDR2 reads SVGAGI (reference sequence). The CDR3 is 13 amino acids. CDR3 nucleotides: TGTGCCAGCAGTCCACAGGGAAACACTGAAGCTTTCTTT. It translates to CASSPQGNTEAFF.

This clone has just one count. V and J are TRBV28 and TRBJ2-7; 7 nucleotides agree with TRBD1. The V and J ends lost 9 bases and 2 bases, in that order; junction bases with no gene match: 10. This CDR3 is built from 14 residues. CDR1 is MDHEN and CDR2 is SYDVKM in the germline V gene. The CDR3 coding sequence is TGTGCCAGTAACGACAGGGTAAAGGCCTACGAGCAGTACTTC. Residues: CASNDRVKAYEQYF.

CDR3 in amino acids: CASSPPGQSSYNSPLHF. DNA of the CDR3: TGTGCCAGCTCACCACCAGGACAGAGCTCCTATAATTCACCCCTCCACTTT. The chain has TRBV18 and TRBJ1-6; the D gene is possibly TRBD1 (6 bases). Trimming left V 0 bases short and J 0 bases short, with 9 bases between. The CDR3 spans 17 residues. CDR1 KGHSH and CDR2 LQKENI come from the germline V gene.

A word on this clone: An end of the junction does not agree with germline; a read error may underlie this. V gene TRBV5-5 combines with J gene TRBJ2-7; TRBD2 might be the D (6 bases). Germline loops: CDR1 SGHKS, CDR2 YYEKEE (reference sequence). The CDR3 is 13 residues long. In nucleotides, the CDR3 is TGTGCCAGCAGCTTGAGGGACTCCAACGAGCAGTACTTC. Translation gives CASSLRDSNEQYF.

This chain uses TRBV27 with TRBJ2-3; 7 nucleotides agree with TRBD2. CDR1 MNHEY and CDR2 SMNVEV come from the germline V gene (reference sequence). Trimming at V came to 3 bases and at J to 2 bases, leaving 8 bases not matched to a gene. CDR3 length: 16 amino acids. CDR3 nucleotide sequence: TGTGCCAGCAGTTTTGGTAGCGGGCGAGACACAGATACGCAGTATTTT. Its translation: CASSFGSGRDTDTQYF.

V gene TRBV5-1 combines with J gene TRBJ2-1; 10 bases align to TRBD2. CDR1 is SGHRS, CDR2 YFSETQ, per germline. CDR3 length equals 15 residues. Unmatched junction bases numbered 4, after V lost 2 bases and J lost 5 bases. The CDR3 here is CASSFRSGGDNEQFF. Here the CDR3 DNA reads TGCGCCAGCAGCTTTAGGAGCGGGGGGGACAATGAGCAGTTCTTC. The whole variable domain, remainder taken from reference TRBV5-1 and TRBJ2-1, is KAGVTQTPRYLIKTRGQQVTLSCSPISGHRSVSWYQQTPGQGLQFLFEYFSETQRNKGNFPGRFSGRQFSNSRSEMNVSTLELGDSALYLCASSFRSGGDNEQFFGPGTRLTVL.

CDR3 region: CASSYGGRETQYF. Here the CDR3 DNA reads TGCGCCAGCAGCTATGGAGGGAGAGAGACCCAGTACTTC. This chain joins TRBV5-1 and TRBJ2-5, with D tentatively TRBD2 (6 bases). This CDR3 has 13 residues. V gave up 3 bases and J gave up 4 bases, with 10 bases separating them. The germline gives CDR1 SGHRS, CDR2 YFSETQ.

The chain recombines TRBV7-9 with TRBJ1-1; the D gene is possibly TRBD1 (5 bases). Germline assignment: CDR1 SEHNR and CDR2 FQNEAQ (reference sequence). With 8 bases removed from V and 1 base from J, the gap between germline ends came to 14 bases. The CDR3 consists of 14 residues. This chain's CDR3 is CASGTRGGNTEAFF. The DNA of the CDR3 is TGTGCCAGCGGAACCCGGGGGGGGAACACTGAAGCTTTCTTT.

The chain uses TRBV7-8 and TRBJ1-2; tentatively, D is TRBD1 (6 bases). V lost 1 base, J lost 2 bases, and 11 bases lay in between. CDR1 is SGHVS and CDR2 is FQNEAQ in the germline V gene. The CDR3 is 15 residues long. The DNA for the CDR3 is TGTGCCAGCAGCTTAGAAGGAACAGGGAACTATGGCTACACCTTC. Protein product: CASSLEGTGNYGYTF.

The chain recombines TRBV7-2 with TRBJ2-5; the match to TRBD2 covers 13 bases. J was trimmed by 4 bases and V by 5 bases; bases with no gene match: 7. The CDR3 length is 16 residues. Germline CDR1 and CDR2: SGHTA and FQGNSA. This CDR3 reads CASSPPGTSGVETQYF. As DNA, the CDR3 is TGTGCCAGCAGCCCGCCCGGGACTAGCGGGGTAGAGACCCAGTACTTC.

This clone came up a few times. The chain has TRBV5-1 and TRBJ1-3; maybe TRBD1 (6 bases). V dropped 2 bases and J dropped 1 base, with 13 bases sitting between them. Germline loops: CDR1 SGHRS, CDR2 YFSETQ. The CDR3 totals 16 residues. The CDR3 region is CASSLSQGLSGNTIYF. The CDR3 coding sequence is TGCGCCAGCAGCTTATCTCAGGGGCTTTCTGGAAACACCATATATTTT.

This chain links TRBV3-1 (or the pseudogene TRBV3-2) with TRBJ2-2, with D possibly TRBD1 on 5 matching bases. Germline CDR1 and CDR2: LGHDT and YNNKEL (reference sequence). V was pared by 4 bases and J by 9 bases, with 21 bases between. The CDR3 is made up of 16 amino acids. CDR3 bases: TGTGCCAGCAGCCCACTCGGATTGACAGTTGACCGGGAGCTGTTTTTT. Translation gives CASSPLGLTVDRELFF.

This chain joins TRBV5-6 and TRBJ1-4; D is undetermined. This CDR3 comprises 17 residues. Germline assignment: CDR1 SGHDT and CDR2 YYEEEE. Between the trimmed V and J ends, which lost 2 bases and 8 bases, there was a span of 22 bases. The CDR3 is CASSFLGSIAGGEKLFF. The CDR3 region has the DNA TGTGCCAGCAGCTTTCTCGGTAGTATTGCGGGAGGCGAAAAACTGTTTTTT.

This clone was found once. The rearrangement links TRBV30 to TRBJ1-5, with a possible D match to TRBD1 (5 bases). CDR1 GTSNPN and CDR2 SVGIG come from the germline V gene (reference sequence). With 0 bases removed from V and 8 bases from J, the gap between germline ends came to 14 bases. CDR3 length: 14 amino acids. The CDR3 DNA follows: TGTGCCTGGAGTGTAGGGGCCCGGGCTGAGCCCCAGCATTTT. Its translation: CAWSVGARAEPQHF.